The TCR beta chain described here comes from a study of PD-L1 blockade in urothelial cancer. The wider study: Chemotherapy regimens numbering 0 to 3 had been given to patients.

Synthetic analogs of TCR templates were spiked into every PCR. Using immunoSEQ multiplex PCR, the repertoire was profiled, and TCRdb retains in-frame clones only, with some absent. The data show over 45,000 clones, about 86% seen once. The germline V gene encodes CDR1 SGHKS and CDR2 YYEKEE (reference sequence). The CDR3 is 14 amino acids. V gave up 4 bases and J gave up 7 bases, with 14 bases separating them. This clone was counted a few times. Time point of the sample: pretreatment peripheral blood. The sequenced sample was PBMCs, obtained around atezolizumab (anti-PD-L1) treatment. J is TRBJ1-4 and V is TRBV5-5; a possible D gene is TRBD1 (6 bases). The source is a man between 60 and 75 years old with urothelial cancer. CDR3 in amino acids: CASSLSRGGEKLFF. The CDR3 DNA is TGTGCCAGCAGCCTCTCCAGGGGTGGTGAAAAACTGTTTTTT. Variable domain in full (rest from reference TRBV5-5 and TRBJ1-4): DAGVTQSPTHLIKTRGQQVTLRCSPISGHKSVSWYQQVLGQGPQFIFQYYEKEERGRGNFPDRFSARQFPNYSSELNVNALLLGDSALYLCASSLSRGGEKLFFGSGTQLSVL.